This TCR beta chain was observed in a study of blood T cell repertoires in COVID-19. V shed 2 bases and J 0 bases; nucleotides not matched to a gene: 8. From germline, CDR1 is SEHNR and CDR2 FQNEAQ (reference sequence). The CDR3 is 18 amino acids. Data came from immunoSEQ multiplex PCR; TCRdb stores just in-frame clones and leaves some out. This table has approximately 480,000 clones, roughly 87% appearing once. Clinical history reported by participants formed the basis on which cohorts were assigned. This clonotype was sampled from a woman aged 18-29 years who had recovered from COVID-19. Sequencing was carried out using PBMCs or T cells enriched from blood (not recorded which). V usage is TRBV7-9 and J usage is TRBJ1-3; 9 nucleotides line up with TRBD1. CDR3 protein: CASSLYMTGGSSGNTIYF. CDR3 DNA sequence: TGTGCCAGCAGCTTATACATGACAGGGGGTAGCTCTGGAAACACCATATATTTT.